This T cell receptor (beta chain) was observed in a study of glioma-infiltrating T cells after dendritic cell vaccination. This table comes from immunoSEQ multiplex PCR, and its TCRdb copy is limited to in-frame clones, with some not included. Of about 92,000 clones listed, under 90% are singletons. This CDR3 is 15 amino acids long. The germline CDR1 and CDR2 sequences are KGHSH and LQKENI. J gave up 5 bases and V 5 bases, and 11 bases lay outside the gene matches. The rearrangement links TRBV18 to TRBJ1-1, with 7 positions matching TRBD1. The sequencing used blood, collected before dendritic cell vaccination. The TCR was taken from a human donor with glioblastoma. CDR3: CASSSLMQGVTEAFF. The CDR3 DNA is TGTGCCAGCTCATCACTTATGCAGGGGGTAACTGAAGCTTTCTTT.